This passage covers 9 T cell receptor beta chains from one sample sequenced in a study of TIL therapy for anti-PD-1-resistant metastatic lung cancer. This was the immunoSEQ v3 assay. Measured with immunoSEQ multiplex PCR; TCRdb has only the in-frame clones, and not every one. The sample lists about 60,000 clones, roughly 84% occurring once. The time point: pre-treatment sample, taken before nivolumab and TIL therapy. The input for sequencing was blood, taken at baseline. These receptors were collected from a person aged 25 to 85 with non-small cell lung cancer.

This clone was seen a single time. The chain uses TRBV10-3 and TRBJ1-3; no firm D call. Germline V CDR1 and CDR2: ENHRY, SYGVKD. Trimming removed 3 bases at V and 0 bases at J, with 12 bases between. The CDR3 has 16 residues. Here the CDR3 DNA reads TGTGCCATCAGTGAAGATAGGGTCCTCTCTGGAAACACCATATATTTT. Its translation: CAISEDRVLSGNTIYF.

The chain is built from TRBV12-3 or TRBV12-4 and TRBJ2-7, with a weak D call TRBD1 (6 bases). With 5 bases removed from V and 0 bases from J, the gap between germline ends came to 8 bases. The CDR3 totals 13 residues. CDR3 in DNA: TGTGCCAGCAGTGGACAGAGCTCCTACGAGCAGTACTTC. Translated, it gives CASSGQSSYEQYF.

The V gene is TRBV6-1, the J gene TRBJ2-2; 7 bases are a match to TRBD1. The CDR3 has 16 residues. V lost 4 bases and J lost 4; bases outside the gene matches: 9. Germline loops: CDR1 MNHNS, CDR2 SASEGT. CDR3 residues: CASSAQRDRPTGELFF. In DNA form, the CDR3 reads TGTGCCAGCAGTGCGCAAAGGGACAGACCCACCGGGGAGCTGTTTTTT.

V and J are TRBV18 and TRBJ1-2; the D is unclear. The CDR3 is made up of 13 amino acids. CDR1 and CDR2 from the germline V gene are KGHSH and LQKENI. The germline V and J ends were trimmed by 2 bases and 1 base, with 5 bases remaining between them. The CDR3 sequence: CASSPEGNYGYTF. Written as DNA, the CDR3 is TGTGCCAGCTCACCAGAGGGTAACTATGGCTACACCTTC. The full variable domain, its missing parts supplied by reference TRBV18 and TRBJ1-2, is NAGVMQNPRHLVRRRGQEARLRCSPMKGHSHVYWYRQLPEEGLKFMVYLQKENIIDESGMPKERFSAEFPKEGPSILRIQQVVRGDSAAYFCASSPEGNYGYTFGSGTRLTVV.

The rearrangement uses TRBV3-1 (or the pseudogene TRBV3-2) and TRBJ2-6, with 9 bases matching TRBD1. This CDR3 has 18 residues. The V segment lost 3 bases and the J segment 2 bases; nucleotides outside the gene matches: 8. The germline CDR1 and CDR2 sequences are LGHDT and YNNKEL (reference sequence). CDR3 sequence: CASSHTGGVKPGANVLTF. The CDR3 DNA reads as TGTGCCAGCAGCCATACAGGGGGCGTGAAGCCTGGGGCCAACGTCCTGACTTTC.

This clone was counted only a few times. This sequence joins TRBV3-1 (or the pseudogene TRBV3-2) and TRBJ2-2; D is ambiguous. The germline V and J ends were trimmed by 4 bases and 4 bases, with 4 bases remaining between them. The CDR3 totals 12 residues. Per the germline V gene, CDR1 is LGHDT and CDR2 is YNNKEL (reference sequence). CDR3 region: CASSRITGELFF. The CDR3 DNA follows: TGTGCCAGCAGCCGGATCACCGGGGAGCTGTTTTTT.

The chain uses TRBV15 and TRBJ2-2; D gene unclear. Germline CDR1 is LNHNV and CDR2 is YYDKDF (reference sequence). This CDR3 region has 15 residues. Trimming left V 0 bases short and J 3 bases short, with 8 bases between. CDR3 region: CATSRDGWDTGELFF. The CDR3, as DNA: TGTGCCACCAGCAGAGATGGCTGGGACACCGGGGAGCTGTTTTTT.

The chain is built from TRBV30 and TRBJ1-1; D remains ambiguous. V dropped 3 bases and J dropped 0 bases, with 8 bases sitting between them. The CDR3 runs 13 residues. Germline CDR1 reads GTSNPN; CDR2 reads SVGIG (reference sequence). Here the CDR3 reads CAWRVIMNTEAFF. CDR3 nucleotide sequence: TGTGCCTGGAGGGTTATCATGAACACTGAAGCTTTCTTT.

The chain links TRBV4-1 to TRBJ2-7; D might be TRBD1 (6 bases). The CDR3 covers 15 residues. V lost 2 bases, J lost 6 bases, and 17 bases lay in between. Germline V CDR1 and CDR2: MGHRA, YSYEKL. The CDR3 bases are TGCGCCAGCAGCCAACCGACAGGACTCCTGTCCGAGCAGTACTTC. Its translation is CASSQPTGLLSEQYF.